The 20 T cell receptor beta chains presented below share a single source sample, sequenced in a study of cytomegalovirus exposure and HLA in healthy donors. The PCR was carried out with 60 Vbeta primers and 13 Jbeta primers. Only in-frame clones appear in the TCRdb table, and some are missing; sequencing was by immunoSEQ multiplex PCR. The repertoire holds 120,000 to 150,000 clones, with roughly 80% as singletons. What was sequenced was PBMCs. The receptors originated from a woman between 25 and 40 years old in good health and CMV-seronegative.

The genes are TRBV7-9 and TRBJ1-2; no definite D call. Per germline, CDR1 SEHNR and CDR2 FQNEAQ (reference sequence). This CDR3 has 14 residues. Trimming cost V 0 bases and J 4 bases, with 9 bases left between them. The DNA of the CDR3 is TGTGCCAGCAGCTTAGCGCTCGACACCTATGGCTACACCTTC. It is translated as CASSLALDTYGYTF.

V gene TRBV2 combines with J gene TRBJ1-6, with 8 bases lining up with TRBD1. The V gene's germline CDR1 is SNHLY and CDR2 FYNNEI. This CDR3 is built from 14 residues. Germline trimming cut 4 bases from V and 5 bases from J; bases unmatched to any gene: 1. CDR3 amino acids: CASSGDRHNSPLHF. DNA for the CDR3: TGTGCCAGCAGTGGGGACAGGCATAATTCACCCCTCCACTTT.

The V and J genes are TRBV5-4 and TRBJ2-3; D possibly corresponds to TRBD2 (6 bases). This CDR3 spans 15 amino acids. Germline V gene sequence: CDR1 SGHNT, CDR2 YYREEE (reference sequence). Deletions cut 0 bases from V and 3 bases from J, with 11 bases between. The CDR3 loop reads CASSLVGGRTDTQYF. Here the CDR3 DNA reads TGTGCCAGCAGCTTGGTGGGGGGTAGGACAGATACGCAGTATTTT.

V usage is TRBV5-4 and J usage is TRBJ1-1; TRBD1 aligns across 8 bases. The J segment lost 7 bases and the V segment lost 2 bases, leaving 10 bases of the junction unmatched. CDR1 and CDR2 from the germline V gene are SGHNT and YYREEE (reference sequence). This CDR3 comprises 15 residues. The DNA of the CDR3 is TGTGCCAGCAGCTTAACAACAGGGGGGATGGGTGAAGCTTTCTTT. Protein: CASSLTTGGMGEAFF.

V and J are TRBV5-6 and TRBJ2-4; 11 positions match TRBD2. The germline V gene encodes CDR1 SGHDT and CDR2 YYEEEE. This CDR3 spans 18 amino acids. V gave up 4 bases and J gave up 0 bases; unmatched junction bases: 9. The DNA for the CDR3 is TGTGCCAGCAGCGGCTTCACTAGCGGGGGTCTAGCCAAAAACATTCAGTACTTC. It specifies CASSGFTSGGLAKNIQYF.

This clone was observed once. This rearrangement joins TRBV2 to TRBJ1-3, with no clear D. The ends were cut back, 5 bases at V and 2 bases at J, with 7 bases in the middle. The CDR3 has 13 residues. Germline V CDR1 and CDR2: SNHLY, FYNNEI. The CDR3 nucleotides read TGTGCCAGCAGTTCGGAGACTGGAAACACCATATATTTT. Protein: CASSSETGNTIYF.

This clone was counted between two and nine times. CDR3 in DNA: TGCGCCAGCAGCCAAGGTCGACTAGCAGTCTACGAGCAGTACTTC. Translation gives CASSQGRLAVYEQYF. V gene TRBV4-3 combines with J gene TRBJ2-7, with 7 bases matching TRBD2. Germline CDR1 is LGHNA and CDR2 is YSLEER. CDR3 size: 15 residues. V trimming: 1 base; J trimming: 3 bases; junction bases outside the gene matches: 6.

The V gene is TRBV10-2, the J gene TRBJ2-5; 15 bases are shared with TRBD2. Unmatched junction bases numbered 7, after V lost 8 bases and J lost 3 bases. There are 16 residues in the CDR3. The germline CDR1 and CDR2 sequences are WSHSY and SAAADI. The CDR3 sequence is CASLGGLAGGEETQYF. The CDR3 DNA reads TGCGCCAGCCTCGGGGGACTAGCGGGGGGAGAAGAGACCCAGTACTTC.

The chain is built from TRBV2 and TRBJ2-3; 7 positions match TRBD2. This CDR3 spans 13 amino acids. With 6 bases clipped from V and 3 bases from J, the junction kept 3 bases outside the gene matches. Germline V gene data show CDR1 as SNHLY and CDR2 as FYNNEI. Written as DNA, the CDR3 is TGTGCCAGCAGCTTAGCGGGTACAGATACGCAGTATTTT. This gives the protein CASSLAGTDTQYF.

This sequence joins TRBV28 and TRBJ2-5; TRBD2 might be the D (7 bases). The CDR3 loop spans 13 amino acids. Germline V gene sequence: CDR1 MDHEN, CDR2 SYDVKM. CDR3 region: CACSGGARETQYF. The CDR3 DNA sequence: TGTGCTTGTTCTGGGGGGGCCAGGGAGACCCAGTACTTC.

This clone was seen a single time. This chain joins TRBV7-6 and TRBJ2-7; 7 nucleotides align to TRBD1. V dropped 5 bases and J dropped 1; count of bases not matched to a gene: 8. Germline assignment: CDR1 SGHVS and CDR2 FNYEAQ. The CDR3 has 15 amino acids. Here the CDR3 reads CASSPDRALSYEQYF. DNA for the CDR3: TGTGCCAGCAGCCCTGACAGGGCTTTGTCCTACGAGCAGTACTTC.

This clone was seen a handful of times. The CDR3 DNA reads TGTGCCAGCAGTCGGGGGGCGTTGATGAACACTGAAGCTTTCTTT. Translation: CASSRGALMNTEAFF. The chain uses TRBV5-6 and TRBJ1-1, with a weak D call TRBD1 (6 bases). Germline V gives CDR1 SGHDT, CDR2 YYEEEE. V was cut by 5 bases and J by 0 bases, with 14 bases left in between. The CDR3 is 15 amino acids.

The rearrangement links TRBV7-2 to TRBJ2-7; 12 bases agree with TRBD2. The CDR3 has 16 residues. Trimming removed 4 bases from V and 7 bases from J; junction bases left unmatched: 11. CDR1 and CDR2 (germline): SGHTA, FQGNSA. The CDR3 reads CASSSQRLAGGQEQYF. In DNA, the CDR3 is TGTGCCAGCAGCTCCCAGCGGCTAGCGGGGGGGCAAGAGCAGTACTTC.

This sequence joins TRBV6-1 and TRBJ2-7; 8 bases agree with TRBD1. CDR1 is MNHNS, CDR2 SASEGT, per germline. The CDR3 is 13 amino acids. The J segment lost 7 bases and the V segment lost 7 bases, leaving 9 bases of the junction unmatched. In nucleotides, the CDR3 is TGTGCCAGCACGCCACAGGGGGTGGGGGAGCAGTACTTC. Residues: CASTPQGVGEQYF.

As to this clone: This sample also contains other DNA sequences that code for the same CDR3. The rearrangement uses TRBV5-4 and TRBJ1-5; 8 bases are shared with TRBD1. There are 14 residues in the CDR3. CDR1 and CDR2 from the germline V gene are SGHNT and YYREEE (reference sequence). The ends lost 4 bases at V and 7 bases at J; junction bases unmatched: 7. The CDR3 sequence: CASSHQGAGQPQHF. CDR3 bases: TGTGCCAGCAGCCACCAGGGGGCCGGGCAGCCCCAGCATTTT.

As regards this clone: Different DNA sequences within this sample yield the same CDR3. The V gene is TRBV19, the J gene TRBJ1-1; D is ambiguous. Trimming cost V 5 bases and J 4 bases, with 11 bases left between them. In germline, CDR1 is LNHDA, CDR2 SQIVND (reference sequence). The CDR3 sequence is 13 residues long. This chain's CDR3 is CASSLLTPTEAFF. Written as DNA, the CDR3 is TGTGCCAGTAGTCTACTGACACCCACTGAAGCTTTCTTT.

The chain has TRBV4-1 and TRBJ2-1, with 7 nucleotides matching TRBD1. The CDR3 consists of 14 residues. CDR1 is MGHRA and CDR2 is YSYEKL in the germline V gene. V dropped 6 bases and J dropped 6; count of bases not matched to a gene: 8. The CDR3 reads CASSLRDSGNEQFF. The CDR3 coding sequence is TGCGCCAGCAGTCTACGGGACAGCGGCAATGAGCAGTTCTTC.

Here the CDR3 DNA reads TGTGCCAGCAGTGAGAGTGGGAACACCGGGGAGCTGTTTTTT. It translates to CASSESGNTGELFF. The V gene is TRBV6-4, the J gene TRBJ2-2, with D uncertain. Germline CDR1 MRHNA, CDR2 SNTAGT. The CDR3 loop spans 14 amino acids. V was pared by 3 bases and J by 1 base, with 6 bases between.

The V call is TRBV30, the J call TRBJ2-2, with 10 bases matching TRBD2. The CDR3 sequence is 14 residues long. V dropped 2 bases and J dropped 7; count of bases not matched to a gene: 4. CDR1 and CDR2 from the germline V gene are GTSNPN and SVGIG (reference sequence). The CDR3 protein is CAWSFGLADGELFF. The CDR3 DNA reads TGTGCCTGGAGTTTCGGACTAGCGGACGGGGAGCTGTTTTTT.

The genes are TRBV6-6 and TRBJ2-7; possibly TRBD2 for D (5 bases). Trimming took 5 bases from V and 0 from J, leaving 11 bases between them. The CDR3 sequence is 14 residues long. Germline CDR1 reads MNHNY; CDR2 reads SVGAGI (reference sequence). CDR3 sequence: CASSVGLISYEQYF. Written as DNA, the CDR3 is TGTGCCAGCAGTGTAGGACTTATCTCCTACGAGCAGTACTTC.